Below, one T cell receptor beta chain is given with its context. These data are taken from a study of blood T cell repertoires in COVID-19. Germline loops: CDR1 MNHEY, CDR2 SVGAGI. The germline V and J ends were trimmed by 6 bases and 6 bases, with 18 bases remaining between them. The CDR3 spans 15 residues. Under the authors' procedure: Amplification of reference gene primers was used by the study to estimate nucleated cell counts. Sequencing used immunoSEQ multiplex PCR; TCRdb keeps in-frame clones, though not all of them. The V and J calls and clone size come from that table; D and trimming were worked out from the DNA. The table includes around 140,000 clones, around 86% detected once.

The specimen was peripheral blood. The origin of this receptor is a woman in her sixties with active or convalescent COVID-19. The gene calls are TRBV6-5 and TRBJ2-1, with D perhaps TRBD1 (7 bases). The chain's CDR3 is CASRGGRTGLNEQFF. The CDR3 DNA follows: TGTGCCAGCAGGGGTGGGAGGACAGGCCTCAATGAGCAGTTCTTC.